This section outlines one T cell receptor (beta chain) sequence together with its context. This entry is derived from a study of tissue T cells after allogeneic stem cell transplantation. On the study more broadly: Smaller viable blood or marrow samples skipped sorting for direct DNA extraction.

CDR3 sequences, V/J genes, frequencies and template counts came from survey-depth TCRbeta sequencing. Assay: immunoSEQ multiplex PCR; the TCRdb copy retains only in-frame clones and omits some. The data contain fewer than 30,000 clones, 65% to 90% of them singletons. Germline-derived CDR1 and CDR2 are KGHSH and LQKENI. Deletions cut 1 base from V and 4 bases from J, with 8 bases between. CDR3 size: 14 residues. This receptor was identified in a woman between 18 and 49 years old who later had graft-versus-host disease after an allogeneic stem cell transplant. The rearrangement joins TRBV18 to TRBJ1-5, with D hard to call. The sequencing used blood, collected before transplantation. CDR3 loop: CASSPRRSNQPQHF. DNA for the CDR3: TGTGCCAGCTCACCACGGCGTAGTAATCAGCCCCAGCATTTT.